The subject of this entry is one T cell receptor beta chain. The data are from a study of cytomegalovirus exposure and HLA in healthy donors. Using immunoSEQ multiplex PCR, the repertoire was profiled, and TCRdb retains in-frame clones only, with some absent. Seen here are 160,000 or so clones, around four fifths observed once, and the top ten hold around 2.5%. Germline lookup yields CDR1 SGDLS and CDR2 YYNGEE. Deletions cut 7 bases from V and 3 bases from J, with 17 bases between. CDR3 length equals 14 residues. The sequenced sample consisted of PBMCs. J is TRBJ2-7 and V is TRBV9; D possibly corresponds to TRBD2 (7 bases). This receptor was taken from a man aged 30 to 45 in good health and CMV-seropositive. Here the CDR3 reads CASGGRRGLYEQYF. The CDR3 DNA follows: TGTGCCAGCGGAGGGAGGCGGGGGCTCTACGAGCAGTACTTC.